These 11 T cell receptor beta chains came from one sample sequenced in a study of blood T cell repertoires in COVID-19. The data were produced by immunoSEQ multiplex PCR, yet TCRdb's version contains in-frame clones alone and is incomplete. The data show fewer than 250,000 clones, roughly 80% seen once. Sequenced input: peripheral blood. These receptors were obtained from a woman aged 55 to 70 with active or convalescent COVID-19.

The genes are TRBV6-5 and TRBJ1-2; tentative D call: TRBD1 (5 bases). The CDR3 covers 11 residues. Between the trimmed V and J ends, which lost 8 bases and 5 bases, there was a span of 9 bases. Germline CDR1 reads MNHEY; CDR2 reads SVGAGI. The CDR3 DNA sequence: TGTGCCAGCCTGGGGCCTTATGGCTACACCTTC. It codes for CASLGPYGYTF.

The genes are TRBV18 and TRBJ1-1, with D unresolved. The CDR3 consists of 16 residues. Between the trimmed V and J ends, which lost 3 bases and 0 bases, there was a span of 14 bases. Germline lookup yields CDR1 KGHSH and CDR2 LQKENI. CDR3 nucleotide sequence: TGTGCCAGCTCACCCGCCCGGCGAGAGGTGAACACTGAAGCTTTCTTT. Protein sequence: CASSPARREVNTEAFF.

The genes are TRBV9 and TRBJ2-3; 9 bases map to TRBD2. The V segment lost 4 bases and the J segment 6 bases; nucleotides outside the gene matches: 9. Germline V CDR1 and CDR2: SGDLS, YYNGEE. This CDR3 has 15 amino acids. CDR3 region: CASSREREERDTQYF. CDR3 nucleotide sequence: TGTGCCAGCAGCCGAGAGCGGGAGGAGAGGGATACGCAGTATTTT.

The chain uses TRBV7-2 and TRBJ2-3, with 10 positions matching TRBD1. The ends lost 5 bases at V and 5 bases at J; junction bases unmatched: 7. Per the germline V gene, CDR1 is SGHTA and CDR2 is FQGNSA. The CDR3 has 15 residues. DNA of the CDR3: TGTGCCAGCAGCGCCTCAGGGACAGGGGTAGATACGCAGTATTTT. It yields the protein CASSASGTGVDTQYF.

This clone was counted a single time. The rearrangement links TRBV10-2 to TRBJ2-7; 10 nucleotides line up with TRBD1. V lost 6 bases, J lost 5 bases, and 7 bases stayed unmatched. This CDR3 is 14 amino acids long. CDR1 and CDR2 (germline): WSHSY, SAAADI. The CDR3 nucleotides are TGCGCCAGCAGACCCGGGACAGGGGTACACGAGCAGTACTTC. This translates into CASRPGTGVHEQYF.

The table lists this clone with a count of one. The chain joins TRBV5-4 to TRBJ1-4; 9 bases align to TRBD1. The ends lost 2 bases at V and 4 bases at J; junction bases unmatched: 6. The germline V gene has CDR1 SGHNT and CDR2 YYREEE (reference sequence). The CDR3 length is 16 residues. The CDR3 region has the DNA TGTGCCAGCAGCTTCGGACAGGGGCTATATAATGAAAAACTGTTTTTT. Its translation: CASSFGQGLYNEKLFF.

This chain links TRBV29-1 with TRBJ2-1; 9 nucleotides align to TRBD2. Germline V CDR1 and CDR2: SQVTM, ANQGSEA. The CDR3 consists of 15 residues. The junction had 4 bases not matched to a gene; V was cut back by 4 bases and J by 0 bases. In nucleotides, the CDR3 is TGCAGCGTTGGGGCGGGAGGGAGCTCCTACAATGAGCAGTTCTTC. Amino acid sequence: CSVGAGGSSYNEQFF.

This clone was seen once. This chain connects TRBV30 to TRBJ1-4; D remains unclear. V lost 0 bases and J 4 bases, leaving 9 bases between the germline ends. This CDR3 is built from 14 residues. The germline V gene has CDR1 GTSNPN and CDR2 SVGIG (reference sequence). The CDR3 here is CAWSVTQLNEKLFF. CDR3 DNA: TGTGCCTGGAGTGTAACACAGCTTAATGAAAAACTGTTTTTT.

This clone appeared a few times. The V call is TRBV9, the J call TRBJ2-2; D call uncertain. Trimming stripped 4 bases from V and 6 bases from J, with 10 bases between. This CDR3 region has 13 residues. Germline CDR1 reads SGDLS; CDR2 reads YYNGEE. As DNA, the CDR3 is TGTGCCAGCAGCCCCACGGTCCCCGGGGAGCTGTTTTTT. Its translation is CASSPTVPGELFF.

This clone was counted between two and nine times. This chain links TRBV4-1 with TRBJ2-7; D is ambiguous. V gave up 2 bases and J gave up 0 bases, with 8 bases separating them. This CDR3 has 14 residues. CDR1 is MGHRA, CDR2 YSYEKL, per germline. The CDR3 DNA follows: TGCGCCAGCAGCCAACAAAGCGTCTCCTACGAGCAGTACTTC. Encoded protein: CASSQQSVSYEQYF.

The V and J genes are TRBV4-1 and TRBJ2-7, with a weak D call TRBD2 (5 bases). The V gene lost 5 bases and the J gene lost 1 base, with 15 bases spanning the gap. The germline V gene encodes CDR1 MGHRA and CDR2 YSYEKL. CDR3 length: 15 amino acids. CDR3 loop: CASSSPPAGSYEQYF. The CDR3 DNA is TGCGCCAGCAGCTCCCCCCCGGCGGGTTCCTACGAGCAGTACTTC.